A single T cell receptor (beta chain) is shown here with its context. No antigen is known for it. The source of the sample is a study of shared clonotypes between healthy human individuals. Study conclusions and caveats: Clonotypes not shared had lower generation probabilities than those common to all four donors. Larger estimated richness was generally recorded for naive subsets relative to memory subsets. Naive CD4 clonotypes overlapped across a handful of donors at approximately 5.5%. Limited genetic and exposure-history diversity came from having few donors.

Here immunoSEQ multiplex PCR was the method, and the copy in TCRdb shows in-frame clones only, minus some. This table holds roughly 2.6 million clones, approximately 92% found once. The sample consisted of naive CD4+ T cells sorted from blood. Described subset: CD45RA+ positively selected. This sequence originates from a man aged 18 to 30 in good health.

The CDR3 region is CASSLLLESSYNEQFF. The CDR3, as DNA: TGTGCCAGCAGCTTACTACTAGAAAGTTCCTACAATGAGCAGTTCTTC. The J gene is TRBJ2-1, the V gene TRBV11-2; D is possibly TRBD2 (5 bases). The germline V gene encodes CDR1 SGHAT and CDR2 FQNNGV. The CDR3 totals 16 residues. V gave up 2 bases and J gave up 1 base, with 12 bases separating them.